A single sample is the source of the 26 T cell receptor beta chains below, sequenced in a study of Tregs in tolerant kidney transplant recipients. Data came from immunoSEQ multiplex PCR; TCRdb stores just in-frame clones and leaves some out. The top ten clones hold 2% to 2.5% of a sample with about 17,000 clones, 82% of them seen once. Sequencing was done on a sample of Tregs from blood. These TCRs come from a human donor in good health.

The chain combines TRBV15 with TRBJ1-1; D is possibly TRBD1 (5 bases). V was cut by 0 bases and J by 6 bases, with 11 bases left in between. The CDR3 totals 14 residues. Germline V gene lookup returns CDR1 LNHNV and CDR2 YYDKDF (reference sequence). The CDR3, as DNA: TGTGCCACCAGCAGAGATAGGGGATTCCCTGAAGCTTTCTTT. Translation gives CATSRDRGFPEAFF.

This chain joins TRBV12-5 and TRBJ1-1; perhaps TRBD1 as D (6 bases). Trimming shortened V by 6 bases and J by 7 bases, and 15 bases separated the two germline ends. CDR3 length: 13 amino acids. CDR1 is LGHNT, CDR2 FRNRAP, per germline. The CDR3 is CASGFNRASEAFF. The CDR3 nucleotides are TGTGCTAGTGGATTCAACAGGGCCAGTGAAGCTTTCTTT.

This clone was observed a single time. This rearrangement joins TRBV29-1 to TRBJ1-4; possibly TRBD1 for D (5 bases). Trimming shortened V by 7 bases and J by 8 bases, and 17 bases separated the two germline ends. This CDR3 region has 13 residues. Germline CDR1 and CDR2: SQVTM and ANQGSEA. CDR3 residues: CSGSRGWGEKLFF. Here the CDR3 DNA reads TGCAGCGGTAGCCGGGGTTGGGGGGAAAAACTGTTTTTT.

CDR3 residues: CASSSLDRGLGDTQYF. CDR3 nucleotides: TGTGCCAGCAGCTCGCTGGACAGGGGCTTGGGAGATACGCAGTATTTT. V usage is TRBV7-9 and J usage is TRBJ2-3, with TRBD1 matching 9 bases. The germline CDR1 and CDR2 sequences are SEHNR and FQNEAQ (reference sequence). This CDR3 comprises 16 residues. The V and J ends lost 4 bases and 5 bases, in that order; junction bases with no gene match: 10.

The rearrangement uses TRBV6-1 and TRBJ2-2; 9 bases agree with TRBD1. V lost 5 bases, J lost 6 bases, and 7 bases stayed unmatched. Germline V CDR1 and CDR2: MNHNS, SASEGT. The CDR3 spans 15 residues. CDR3 sequence: CASSRDRVEAGELFF. As DNA, the CDR3 is TGTGCCAGCAGTCGGGACAGGGTGGAGGCCGGGGAGCTGTTTTTT.

By share, this clone counts as medium-sized. The rearrangement links TRBV14 to TRBJ2-2, with D possibly TRBD1 on 7 matching bases. Trimming removed 5 bases from V and 6 bases from J, with 22 bases in between. CDR3 length equals 17 residues. The germline V gene has CDR1 SGHDN and CDR2 FVKESK. The CDR3 loop is CASSARGTTRGAGELFF. Here the CDR3 DNA reads TGTGCCAGCAGCGCCCGGGGCACTACCAGGGGGGCCGGGGAGCTGTTTTTT.

The chain couples TRBV7-2 to TRBJ2-2, with 16 positions matching TRBD2. This CDR3 is 17 amino acids long. Germline CDR1 is SGHTA and CDR2 is FQGNSA. Trimming cost V 5 bases and J 6 bases; bases outside gene matches: 6. The CDR3 loop reads CASSAGLAGGPAGELFF. As DNA, the CDR3 is TGTGCCAGCAGCGCGGGACTAGCGGGGGGGCCCGCCGGGGAGCTGTTTTTT.

V is TRBV19 and J is TRBJ1-2, with 7 bases matching TRBD1. Germline trimming cut 9 bases from V and 5 bases from J; bases unmatched to any gene: 3. The CDR3 spans 11 residues. CDR1 is LNHDA, CDR2 SQIVND, per germline (reference sequence). CDR3 in amino acids: CASQTGYGYTF. The CDR3 coding sequence is TGTGCCAGCCAGACAGGGTATGGCTACACCTTC.

The rearrangement links TRBV5-1 to TRBJ1-2, with D tentatively TRBD1 (5 bases). The CDR3 is 16 residues long. Germline lookup yields CDR1 SGHRS and CDR2 YFSETQ. V shed 4 bases and J shed 3 bases, with 19 bases lying between them. CDR3: CASSQSSVNRHYGYTF. CDR3 DNA sequence: TGCGCCAGCAGCCAATCTTCGGTCAACAGGCACTATGGCTACACCTTC.

V usage is TRBV7-9 and J usage is TRBJ2-2; tentative D call: TRBD1 (5 bases). The CDR3 loop spans 14 amino acids. Deletions cut 5 bases from V and 9 bases from J, with 16 bases between. The germline V gene encodes CDR1 SEHNR and CDR2 FQNEAQ (reference sequence). DNA of the CDR3: TGTGCCAGCAGCCCGTTGCCAGGGTCAAGGGAGCTGTTTTTT. The encoded protein is CASSPLPGSRELFF.

This chain uses TRBV4-2 with TRBJ1-2; the D is unclear. Trimming cost V 0 bases and J 6 bases, with 8 bases left between them. In germline, CDR1 is LGHNA, CDR2 YNFKEQ. This CDR3 region has 13 residues. The CDR3 DNA is TGTGCCAGCAGCCAAGATTTCGTGGATGGCTACACCTTC. It encodes CASSQDFVDGYTF.

The genes are TRBV4-2 and TRBJ2-3, with D possibly matching TRBD2 (6 bases). Germline V lookup: CDR1 LGHNA, CDR2 YNFKEQ. The CDR3 sequence is 16 residues long. V was trimmed by 4 bases and J by 1 base, leaving 15 bases between them. The CDR3 loop is CASSPSGSQGTDTQYF. In DNA form, the CDR3 reads TGTGCCAGCAGCCCCTCCGGGAGCCAGGGCACAGATACGCAGTATTTT.

The J gene is TRBJ2-1, the V gene TRBV5-6, with 8 bases that match TRBD1. Trimming removed 4 bases from V and 4 bases from J; junction bases left unmatched: 7. Germline loops: CDR1 SGHDT, CDR2 YYEEEE. This CDR3 contains 15 residues. For the CDR3, the DNA is TGTGCCAGCAGCAGCTGGGGACAGGCTTACAATGAGCAGTTCTTC. Its protein product is CASSSWGQAYNEQFF.

This clone appeared a single time. This chain connects TRBV1 to TRBJ2-7; the table assigns TRBD2, which was not confirmed against the DNA. TRBV1 is a recognized pseudogene. CDR3 length: 17 residues. As DNA, the CDR3 is TGCACCAGCAGCCAAGATCTGGAGCCGTCACGAACCTACGAGCAGTACTTC. Protein sequence: CTSSQDLEPSRTYEQYF.

The CDR3 here is CASSVDADGEAFF. The DNA for the CDR3 is TGTGCCAGCAGCGTAGACGCGGACGGTGAAGCTTTCTTT. The V call is TRBV9, the J call TRBJ1-1; D is unclear. The V gene lost 0 bases and the J gene lost 7 bases, with 10 bases spanning the gap. The CDR3 runs 13 residues. CDR1 and CDR2 (germline): SGDLS, YYNGEE.

This clone was picked up one time. V and J are TRBV18 and TRBJ2-1; 13 nucleotides match TRBD2. CDR1 and CDR2 (germline): KGHSH, LQKENI. The CDR3 is 17 amino acids. V lost 0 bases, J lost 5 bases, and 4 bases stayed unmatched. The DNA for the CDR3 is TGTGCCAGCTCACCACCGCGGACTAGCGGGAGCCACAATGAGCAGTTCTTC. Residues: CASSPPRTSGSHNEQFF.

This clone was recorded a few times. The chain has TRBV5-5 and TRBJ2-7; D not certain. V gave up 4 bases and J gave up 6 bases, with 11 bases separating them. CDR1 and CDR2 from the germline V gene are SGHKS and YYEKEE (reference sequence). The CDR3 has 12 amino acids. In DNA form, the CDR3 reads TGTGCCAGCAGCCGCCTCTCCCTCGAGCAGTACTTC. As protein: CASSRLSLEQYF.

The rearrangement links TRBV6-6 to TRBJ2-7, with 7 bases aligning to TRBD2. The CDR3 is 11 amino acids. Germline trimming cut 8 bases from V and 4 bases from J; bases unmatched to any gene: 2. Germline V CDR1 and CDR2: MNHNY, SVGAGI (reference sequence). CDR3 amino acids: CASGRGYEQYF. The CDR3 nucleotides read TGTGCCAGCGGGCGGGGGTACGAGCAGTACTTC.

The chain couples TRBV9 to TRBJ2-5; TRBD1 matches at 10 bases. The CDR3 has 16 amino acids. V was pared by 3 bases and J by 4 bases, with 9 bases of the junction left unmatched. Germline V gene lookup returns CDR1 SGDLS and CDR2 YYNGEE. CDR3 coding DNA: TGTGCCAGCAGCGGCCGGGACAGGGGTTGGGGAGAGACCCAGTACTTC. It translates to CASSGRDRGWGETQYF. The variable domain in full, completed from reference TRBV9 and TRBJ2-5, reads DSGVTQTPKHLITATGQRVTLRCSPRSGDLSVYWYQQSLDQGLQFLIQYYNGEERAKGNILERFSAQQFPDLHSELNLSSLELGDSALYFCASSGRDRGWGETQYFGPGTRLLVL.

This chain links TRBV9 with TRBJ1-2; maybe TRBD1 (6 bases). V was trimmed by 3 bases and J by 7 bases, leaving 22 bases between them. The CDR3 runs 16 residues. CDR1 SGDLS and CDR2 YYNGEE come from the germline V gene. Here the CDR3 reads CASSAIVGGSLGGYTF. CDR3 DNA sequence: TGTGCCAGCAGCGCGATTGTGGGGGGCAGTCTGGGTGGCTACACCTTC.

The chain has TRBV27 and TRBJ2-6, with D tentatively TRBD2 (6 bases). Trimming stripped 4 bases from V and 3 bases from J, with 13 bases between. This CDR3 has 16 residues. The germline V gene has CDR1 MNHEY and CDR2 SMNVEV (reference sequence). The CDR3 coding sequence is TGTGCCAGCAGTTCACCGGGACTCCTTGGGGCCAACGTCCTGACTTTC. Its protein product is CASSSPGLLGANVLTF.

The J gene is TRBJ2-6, the V gene TRBV4-2; perhaps TRBD2 as D (5 bases). Trimming pared 0 bases from V and 1 base from J, leaving 13 bases between. Germline V gene data show CDR1 as LGHNA and CDR2 as YNFKEQ. This CDR3 is 18 amino acids long. The CDR3 bases are TGTGCCAGCAGCCAAGACGGACTGTTACTTTCTGGGGCCAACGTCCTGACTTTC. This encodes CASSQDGLLLSGANVLTF.

This chain links TRBV7-9 with TRBJ2-5; 7 bases match TRBD2. The V segment lost 5 bases and the J segment 1 base; nucleotides outside the gene matches: 7. The germline gives CDR1 SEHNR, CDR2 FQNEAQ (reference sequence). The CDR3 has 15 residues. The CDR3 loop reads CASSPHGGIQETQYF. CDR3 in DNA: TGTGCCAGCAGCCCTCACGGGGGGATCCAAGAGACCCAGTACTTC.

The chain employs TRBV9 and TRBJ2-7; D gene unclear. Germline V gene sequence: CDR1 SGDLS, CDR2 YYNGEE. CDR3 length: 13 residues. Between the trimmed V and J ends, which lost 3 bases and 1 base, there was a span of 8 bases. The DNA for the CDR3 is TGTGCCAGCAGCGGGGTTGGGTCCTACGAGCAGTACTTC. It translates to CASSGVGSYEQYF.

This clone was seen a single time. The chain joins TRBV11-2 to TRBJ2-5; unclear D gene. Germline CDR1 is SGHAT and CDR2 is FQNNGV. With 1 base removed from V and 1 base from J, the gap between germline ends came to 10 bases. This CDR3 has 15 residues. CDR3 sequence (DNA): TGTGCCAGCAGCTTAGGTCTAGGGTTCCAAGAGACCCAGTACTTC. Amino acid sequence: CASSLGLGFQETQYF.

This CDR3 reads CAISEQQGNQPQHF. CDR3 sequence (DNA): TGTGCCATCAGTGAGCAGCAGGGCAATCAGCCCCAGCATTTT. The chain is built from TRBV10-3 and TRBJ1-5; D ambiguous. Germline V gives CDR1 ENHRY, CDR2 SYGVKD. The CDR3 contains 14 residues. V was cut by 2 bases and J by 2 bases, with 7 bases left in between.